The table lists the clone carrying this TCR beta chain with many counts. Its target is not known. From the reads, TCRdb called clonotypes with MiXCR, one entry per CDR3 protein. The repertoire has around 450,000 distinct CDR3 sequences, around 11% of them found once; the top ten carry about a tenth. The entry originates in a study of T cell repertoires in cytomegalovirus infection. Study information: Public TCR beta signature analysis indicated the presence of both CMV infection and matching HLA type.

Study-wide points: Clonotype analysis showed dominance of the ex vivo response by HLA-C-restricted CMV-specific TCR beta clonotypes. The cumulative frequency of public TCR beta families identified carriers of CMV plus the relevant HLA.

CDR3 length equals 13 residues. Germline CDR1 is MNHNY and CDR2 is SVGAGI (reference sequence). Trimming removed 6 bases from V and 2 bases from J, with 11 bases in between. The chain links TRBV6-6 to TRBJ2-7, with D possibly matching TRBD1 (6 bases). The TCR originated in a human donor in good health (CMV status not recorded). Some clones in this sample may be carry-over from other donors' samples. The sequenced sample consisted of PBMCs. CDR3 sequence: CASSRDTAYEQYF. The CDR3 DNA reads TGTGCCAGCAGCCGGGACACCGCCTACGAGCAGTACTTC.